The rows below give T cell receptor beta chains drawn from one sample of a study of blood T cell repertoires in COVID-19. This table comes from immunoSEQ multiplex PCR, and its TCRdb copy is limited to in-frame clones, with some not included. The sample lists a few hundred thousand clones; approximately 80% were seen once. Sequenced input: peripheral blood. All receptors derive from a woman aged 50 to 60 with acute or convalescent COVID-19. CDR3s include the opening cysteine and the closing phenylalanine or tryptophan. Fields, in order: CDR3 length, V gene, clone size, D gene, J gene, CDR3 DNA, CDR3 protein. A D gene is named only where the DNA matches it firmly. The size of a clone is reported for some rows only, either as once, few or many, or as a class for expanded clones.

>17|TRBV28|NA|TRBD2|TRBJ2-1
TGTGCCAGCAGTTTATTTAGCGGGGGGGCTCCCTACAATGAGCAGTTCTTC
CASSLFSGGAPYNEQFF
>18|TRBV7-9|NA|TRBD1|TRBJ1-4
TGTGCCAGCAGTAAAGCGCGGACAGGGGGCTTAACTAATGAAAAACTGTTTTTT
CASSKARTGGLTNEKLFF
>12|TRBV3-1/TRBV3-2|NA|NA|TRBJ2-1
TGTGCCAGCGGCGGCAACCAGAGAGAGCAGTTCTTC
CASGGNQREQFF
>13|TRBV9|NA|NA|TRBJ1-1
TGTGCCAGCAGCGTAGGCCCAGGCACTGAAGCTTTCTTT
CASSVGPGTEAFF
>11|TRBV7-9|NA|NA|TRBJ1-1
TGTGCCAGCAGCCCGGGGGCTGAAGCTTTCTTT
CASSPGAEAFF
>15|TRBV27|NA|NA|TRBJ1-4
TGTGCCAGCAGTTTAGTTGGGCCGAGTAATGAAAAACTGTTTTTT
CASSLVGPSNEKLFF
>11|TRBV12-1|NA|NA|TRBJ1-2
TGTGCCAGCAAAGACAGCTATGGCTACACCTTC
CASKDSYGYTF
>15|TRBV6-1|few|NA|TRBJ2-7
TGTGCCAGCAGTGAGGGGGCCGCGAATCTCTACGAGCAGTACTTC
CASSEGAANLYEQYF
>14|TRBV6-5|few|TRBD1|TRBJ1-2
TGTGCCAGCAGACCCGGGACAGGGGCCTATGGCTACACCTTC
CASRPGTGAYGYTF
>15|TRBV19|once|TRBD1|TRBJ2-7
TGTGCCAGTAGTGGGTTTCGGACAGGGTCCCACGAGCAGTACTTC
CASSGFRTGSHEQYF
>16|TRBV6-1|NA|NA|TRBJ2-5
TGTGCCAGCAGTGAAGCGCTTCTTCGGGGTTCAGAGACCCAGTACTTC
CASSEALLRGSETQYF
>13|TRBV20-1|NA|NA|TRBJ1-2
TGCAGTGCTAGTAATCCCGGGGTCGGTGGCTACACCTTC
CSASNPGVGGYTF
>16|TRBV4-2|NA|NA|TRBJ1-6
TGTGCCAGCAGCCAAGAGGCGGGTGTGAATAATTCACCCCTCCACTTT
CASSQEAGVNNSPLHF
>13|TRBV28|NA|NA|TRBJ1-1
TGTGCCAGCAGTTTATGGGGGGGACGAGGAGCTTTCTTT
CASSLWGGRGAFF
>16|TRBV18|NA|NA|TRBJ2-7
TGTGCCAGCTCACCTACCGCAAGTGGCGGCGCCTACGAGCAGTACTTC
CASSPTASGGAYEQYF
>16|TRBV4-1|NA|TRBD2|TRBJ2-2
TGCGCCAGCAGCCGAGGACTAGCGGAGCGCACCGGGGAGCTGTTTTTT
CASSRGLAERTGELFF
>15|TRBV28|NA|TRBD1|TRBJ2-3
TGTGCCAGCAGTCGGGTCGGGACAGGGGGCAATACGCAGTATTTT
CASSRVGTGGNTQYF
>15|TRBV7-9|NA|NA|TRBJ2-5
TGTGCCAGCAGCCCCCAATTTGTACGGGAGGAGACCCAGTACTTC
CASSPQFVREETQYF